Below, one T cell receptor (beta chain) is given with its context. The antigen is unknown. These data originate in a study of T cells in tuberculosis. Notes on the study in general: Smaller alpha distances in active tuberculosis partly reflected shorter CDR3-alpha lengths.

The table came from immunoSEQ multiplex PCR; TCRdb's copy has only in-frame clones and leaves some out. Found here are tens of thousands of clones, 80% to 90% of them singletons; the top ten hold roughly 14%. V shed 2 bases and J shed 0 bases, with 8 bases lying between them. This CDR3 is 15 amino acids long. Per germline, CDR1 MGHRA and CDR2 YSYEKL. The chain links TRBV4-1 to TRBJ1-3, with a possible D match to TRBD1 (6 bases). The material sequenced was PBMCs. This clonotype originated in a donor aged 10-30 years with latent tuberculosis or without tuberculosis infection. The DNA of the CDR3 is TGCGCCAGCAGCCAACCGGGACACTCTGGAAACACCATATATTTT. This encodes CASSQPGHSGNTIYF.